The clone carrying this TCR beta chain was counted a few times. The antigen remains undetermined. Random hexamers were used to reverse transcribe the RNA input (roughly 0.5 to 1 ug). Each CDR3 protein gets one entry after TCRdb re-called the immunoSEQ multiplex PCR reads with MiXCR. The sample holds about 66,000 distinct CDR3 sequences, 85% to 95% seen once. This entry is derived from a study of CD8 T cells in Susac syndrome. CDR1 and CDR2 from the germline V gene are SGDLS and YYNGEE. CDR3 length: 15 amino acids. The V end lost 3 bases, the J end lost 10 bases, and 20 bases lay between the germline ends. The study, taken as a whole, reports: The study recognized that its TCR sequencing and HLA analysis covered a relatively small number of individuals.

This chain uses TRBV9 with TRBJ2-4, with a possible D match to TRBD2 (5 bases). Sequenced sample: CD8+ T cells from PBMCs. The sequence derives from a human donor with multiple sclerosis. CDR3 protein: CASSGTRESEDIQYF. CDR3 in DNA: TGTGCCAGCAGCGGCACAAGGGAGAGTGAGGATATTCAGTACTTC.